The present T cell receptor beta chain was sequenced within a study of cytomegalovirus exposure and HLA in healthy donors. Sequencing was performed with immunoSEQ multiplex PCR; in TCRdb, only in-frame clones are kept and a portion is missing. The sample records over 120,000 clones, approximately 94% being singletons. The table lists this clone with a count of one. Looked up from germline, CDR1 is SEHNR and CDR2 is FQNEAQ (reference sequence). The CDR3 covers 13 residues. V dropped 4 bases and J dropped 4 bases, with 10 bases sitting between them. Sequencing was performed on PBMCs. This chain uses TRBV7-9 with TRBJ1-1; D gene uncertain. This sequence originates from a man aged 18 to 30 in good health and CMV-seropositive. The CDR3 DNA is TGTGCCAGCAGCTGGAACCGGGGCACTGAAGCTTTCTTT. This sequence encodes CASSWNRGTEAFF.